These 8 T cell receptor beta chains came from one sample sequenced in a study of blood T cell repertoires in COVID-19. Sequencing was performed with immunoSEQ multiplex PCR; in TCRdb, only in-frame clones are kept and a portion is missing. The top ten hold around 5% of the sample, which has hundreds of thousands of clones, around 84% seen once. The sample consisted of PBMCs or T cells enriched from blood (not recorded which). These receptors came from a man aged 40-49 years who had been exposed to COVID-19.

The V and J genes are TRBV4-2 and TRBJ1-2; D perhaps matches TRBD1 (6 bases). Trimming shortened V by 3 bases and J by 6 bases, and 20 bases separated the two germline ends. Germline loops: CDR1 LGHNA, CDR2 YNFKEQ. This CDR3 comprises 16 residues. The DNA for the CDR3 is TGTGCCAGCAGCCAGGACAGCCGGGGGGGAATTAATGGCTACACCTTC. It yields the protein CASSQDSRGGINGYTF.

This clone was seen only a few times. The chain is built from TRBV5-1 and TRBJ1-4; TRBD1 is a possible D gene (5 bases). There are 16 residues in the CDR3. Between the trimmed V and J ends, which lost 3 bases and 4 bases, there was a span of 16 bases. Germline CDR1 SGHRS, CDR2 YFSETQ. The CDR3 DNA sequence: TGCGCCAGCAGCTCCAACCCGGGACTGATTAATGAAAAACTGTTTTTT. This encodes CASSSNPGLINEKLFF.

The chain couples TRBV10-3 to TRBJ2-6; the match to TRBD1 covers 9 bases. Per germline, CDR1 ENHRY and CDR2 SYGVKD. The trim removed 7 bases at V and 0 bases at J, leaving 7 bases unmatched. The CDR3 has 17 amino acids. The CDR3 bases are TGTGCCATCAAGGCTGGGACAGGGACCTCTGGGGCCAACGTCCTGACTTTC. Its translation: CAIKAGTGTSGANVLTF.

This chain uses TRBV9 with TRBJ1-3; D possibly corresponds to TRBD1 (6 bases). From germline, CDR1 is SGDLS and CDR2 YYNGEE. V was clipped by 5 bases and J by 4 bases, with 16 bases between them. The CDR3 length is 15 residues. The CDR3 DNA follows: TGTGCCAGCAGTACAACCCAGGGGACCGGAAACACCATATATTTT. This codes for CASSTTQGTGNTIYF.

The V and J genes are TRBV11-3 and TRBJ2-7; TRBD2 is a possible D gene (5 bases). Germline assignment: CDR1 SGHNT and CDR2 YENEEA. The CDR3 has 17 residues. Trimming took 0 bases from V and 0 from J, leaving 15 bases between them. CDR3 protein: CASSLDQALGSSYEQYF. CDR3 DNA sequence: TGTGCCAGCAGCTTAGATCAGGCACTGGGGAGCTCCTACGAGCAGTACTTC.

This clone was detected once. This CDR3 reads CASKVGTGNTDTQYF. The DNA for the CDR3 is TGTGCCAGCAAAGTTGGAACAGGGAACACAGATACGCAGTATTTT. This chain connects TRBV6-5 to TRBJ2-3; D might be TRBD1 (6 bases). CDR1 is MNHEY and CDR2 is SVGAGI in the germline V gene. The CDR3 has 15 amino acids. V lost 7 bases to trimming and J lost 2 bases, with 16 bases between them.

CDR3: CASSPRQGARTEAFF. DNA for the CDR3: TGTGCCAGCAGCCCCCGACAGGGGGCGCGCACTGAAGCTTTCTTT. The chain links TRBV9 to TRBJ1-1, with TRBD1 matching over 10 bases. Germline V gene lookup returns CDR1 SGDLS and CDR2 YYNGEE. V was pared by 4 bases and J by 4 bases, with 7 bases of the junction left unmatched. This CDR3 is built from 15 residues.

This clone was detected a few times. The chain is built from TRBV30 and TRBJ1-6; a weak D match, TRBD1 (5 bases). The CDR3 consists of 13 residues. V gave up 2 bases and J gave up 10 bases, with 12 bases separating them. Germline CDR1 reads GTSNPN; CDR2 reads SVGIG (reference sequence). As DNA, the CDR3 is TGTGCCTGGAGTTTCAGGGAACGCTCACCCCTCCACTTT. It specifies CAWSFRERSPLHF.